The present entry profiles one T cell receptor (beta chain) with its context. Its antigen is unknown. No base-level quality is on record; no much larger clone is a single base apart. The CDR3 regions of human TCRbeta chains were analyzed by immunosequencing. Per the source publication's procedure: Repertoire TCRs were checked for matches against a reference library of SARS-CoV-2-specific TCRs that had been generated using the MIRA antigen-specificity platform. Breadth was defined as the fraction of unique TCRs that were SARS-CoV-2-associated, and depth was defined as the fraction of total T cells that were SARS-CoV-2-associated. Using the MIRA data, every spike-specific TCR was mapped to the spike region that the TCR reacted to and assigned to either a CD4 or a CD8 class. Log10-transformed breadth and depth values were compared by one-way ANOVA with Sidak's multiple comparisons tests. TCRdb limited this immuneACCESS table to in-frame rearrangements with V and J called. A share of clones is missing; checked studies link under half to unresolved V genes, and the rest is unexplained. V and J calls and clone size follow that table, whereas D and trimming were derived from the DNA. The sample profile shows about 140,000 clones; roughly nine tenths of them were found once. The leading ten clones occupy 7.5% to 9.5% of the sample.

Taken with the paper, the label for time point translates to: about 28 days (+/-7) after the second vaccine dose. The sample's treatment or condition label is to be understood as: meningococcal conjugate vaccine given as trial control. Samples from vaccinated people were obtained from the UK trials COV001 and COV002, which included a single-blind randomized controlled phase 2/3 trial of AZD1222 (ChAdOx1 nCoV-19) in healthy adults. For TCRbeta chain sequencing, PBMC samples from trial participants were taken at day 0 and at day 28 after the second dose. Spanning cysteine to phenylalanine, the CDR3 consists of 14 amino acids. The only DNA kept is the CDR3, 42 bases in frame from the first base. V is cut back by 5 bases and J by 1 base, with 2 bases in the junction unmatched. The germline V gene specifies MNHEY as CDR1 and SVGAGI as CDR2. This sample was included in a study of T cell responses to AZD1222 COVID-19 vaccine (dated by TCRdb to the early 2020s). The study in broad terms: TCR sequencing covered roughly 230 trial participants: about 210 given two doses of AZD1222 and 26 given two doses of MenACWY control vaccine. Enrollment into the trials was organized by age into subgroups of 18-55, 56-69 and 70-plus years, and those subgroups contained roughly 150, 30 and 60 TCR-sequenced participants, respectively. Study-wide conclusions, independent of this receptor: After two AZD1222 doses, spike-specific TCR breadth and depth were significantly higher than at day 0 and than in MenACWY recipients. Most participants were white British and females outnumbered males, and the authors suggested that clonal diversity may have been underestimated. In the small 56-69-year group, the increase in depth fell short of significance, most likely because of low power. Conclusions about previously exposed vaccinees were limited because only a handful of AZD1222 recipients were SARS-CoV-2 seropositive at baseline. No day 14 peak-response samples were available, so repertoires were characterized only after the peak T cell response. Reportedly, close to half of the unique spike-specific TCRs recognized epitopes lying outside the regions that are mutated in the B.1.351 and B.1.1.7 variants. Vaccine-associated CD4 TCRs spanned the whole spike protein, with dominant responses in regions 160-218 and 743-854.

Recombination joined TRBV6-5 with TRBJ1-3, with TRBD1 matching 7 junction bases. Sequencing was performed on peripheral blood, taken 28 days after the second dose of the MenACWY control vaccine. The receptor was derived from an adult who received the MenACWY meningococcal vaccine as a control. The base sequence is TGTGCCAGCAGTCAGACAGGGTCTGGAAACACCATATATTTT. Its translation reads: CASSQTGSGNTIYF.